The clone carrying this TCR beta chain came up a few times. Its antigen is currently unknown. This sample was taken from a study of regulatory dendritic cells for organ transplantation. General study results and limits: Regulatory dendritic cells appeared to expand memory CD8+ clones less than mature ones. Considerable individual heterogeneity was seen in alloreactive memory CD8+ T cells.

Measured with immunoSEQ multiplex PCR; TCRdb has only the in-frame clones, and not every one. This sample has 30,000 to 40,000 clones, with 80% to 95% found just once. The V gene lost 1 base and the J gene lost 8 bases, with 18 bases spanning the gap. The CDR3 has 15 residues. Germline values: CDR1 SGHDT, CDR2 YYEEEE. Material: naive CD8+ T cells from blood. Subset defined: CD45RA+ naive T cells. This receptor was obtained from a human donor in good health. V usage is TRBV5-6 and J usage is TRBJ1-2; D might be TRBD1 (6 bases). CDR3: CASSLHGQLLWGYTF. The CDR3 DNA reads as TGTGCCAGCAGCTTGCATGGACAGCTCCTCTGGGGCTACACCTTC.